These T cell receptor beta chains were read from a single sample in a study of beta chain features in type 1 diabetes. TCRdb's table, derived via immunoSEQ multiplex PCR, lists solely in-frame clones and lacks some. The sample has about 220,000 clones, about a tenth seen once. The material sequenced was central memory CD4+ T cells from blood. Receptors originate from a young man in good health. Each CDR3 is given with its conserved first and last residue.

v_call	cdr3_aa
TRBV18	CASSPSANEQFF
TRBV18	CASSKTGESSYEQYF
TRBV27	CASSLWPSANTGELFF
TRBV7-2	CASSLKGDQPQHF
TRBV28	CASTAKNIQYF
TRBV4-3	CASSQEVAYAYEQYF
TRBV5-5	CASSSHLLAGFYNEQFF
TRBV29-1	CSVRGGQVAGELFF
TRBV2	CASSPLAGVYEQYF
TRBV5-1	CASSLDVEQYF
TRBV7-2	CASSLRGADTQYF
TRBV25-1	CASSENSGNGYTF
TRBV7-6	CASSLMGIGYGYTF
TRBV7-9	CASSLGLAGTYNEQFF
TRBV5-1	CASSAGTGSYNEQFF
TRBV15	CATSTPGGTGELFF
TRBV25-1	CASSEFDRETGELFF
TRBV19	CASSLRTSGSTETQYF
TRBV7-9	CASSEIGGGRRIHEQFF
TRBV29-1	CSVWTSGSRNEQFF
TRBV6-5	CASRRSDSIQETQYF
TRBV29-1	CSVQGADGELFF